This T cell receptor beta chain was observed in a study of blood T cell repertoires in COVID-19. In the authors' methods: Estimation of nucleated cell counts was performed using reference gene primer amplification. Repertoires were generated with immunoSEQ multiplex PCR, while TCRdb's copy carries only in-frame clones and drops some. For V, J and clone size, that table is used; D and trimming come from the DNA. Among under 250,000 clones listed, 85% were seen once. Enrollees, about 18 to 95 years old, lived in approximately 25 US areas. The TCR originated in a woman in her forties or fifties with acute COVID-19. Sequenced sample: PBMCs or T cells enriched from blood (not recorded which).

This CDR3 is CASSYSWGGRYGYTF. In DNA form, the CDR3 reads TGTGCCAGCAGTTACTCATGGGGGGGTCGGTATGGCTACACCTTC. The rearrangement links TRBV6-5 to TRBJ1-2; D possibly corresponds to TRBD1 (5 bases). V lost 0 bases and J 5 bases, leaving 13 bases between the germline ends. CDR3 length: 15 residues. Germline values: CDR1 MNHEY, CDR2 SVGAGI.